The 18 T cell receptor beta chains below all came from one sample that was sequenced in a study of spatial heterogeneity in lung cancer. Time point defined: blood at routine non-recurrence follow-up after resection. From tumor, nontumor lung or frozen PBMC, whole RNA was taken unsorted for sequencing. TCRdb recomputed calls from the 5' RACE reads with MiXCR, one row per CDR3 protein. In the table there are around 110,000 distinct CDR3 sequences, 9% to 15% of which are singletons. Source: PBMCs, taken at follow-up. These receptors came from a male donor with early-stage non-small cell lung cancer.

This clonotype was observed a few times. The chain links TRBV6-1 to TRBJ2-3, with 16 bases matching TRBD2. Germline CDR1 MNHNS, CDR2 SASEGT. The CDR3 runs to 15 residues. Trimming took 10 bases from V and 6 from J; bases not matched to a gene: 7. CDR3 residues: CAKNPGLAGGDTQYF. The CDR3, as DNA: TGTGCCAAGAATCCGGGACTAGCGGGGGGGGATACGCAGTATTTT.

V gene TRBV9 combines with J gene TRBJ2-3, with 10 bases matching TRBD1. The CDR3 has 15 residues. J gave up 5 bases and V 6 bases, and 9 bases lay outside the gene matches. Germline V gene data show CDR1 as SGDLS and CDR2 as YYNGEE. CDR3: CASTRGDRGLDTQYF. The CDR3 DNA follows: TGTGCCAGCACCAGAGGGGACAGGGGATTAGATACGCAGTATTTT. The entire variable domain, with the rest obtained from reference TRBV9 and TRBJ2-3, is as follows: DSGVTQTPKHLITATGQRVTLRCSPRSGDLSVYWYQQSLDQGLQFLIQYYNGEERAKGNILERFSAQQFPDLHSELNLSSLELGDSALYFCASTRGDRGLDTQYFGPGTRLTVL.

The table lists this clonotype with many counts. The V and J genes are TRBV4-3 and TRBJ1-1; no definite D call. The CDR3 has 14 residues. V lost 6 bases and J lost 1, with 12 bases in between. Germline loops: CDR1 LGHNA, CDR2 YSLEER. DNA for the CDR3: TGCGCCAGCAGTTATTGGACGGCGAACACTGAAGCTTTCTTT. This sequence encodes CASSYWTANTEAFF.

This clonotype was picked up a small number of times. The J gene is TRBJ1-2, the V gene TRBV29-1, with 8 bases aligning to TRBD1. This CDR3 has 13 residues. From germline, CDR1 is SQVTM and CDR2 ANQGSEA. J was trimmed by 7 bases and V by 0 bases; bases with no gene match: 4. DNA of the CDR3: TGCAGCGTTGAAGAGTCCGGACAGGGTGGCTACACCTTC. Translation: CSVEESGQGGYTF.

This clonotype was recorded many times. The chain joins TRBV4-2 to TRBJ1-2; maybe TRBD1 (5 bases). Germline V gene data show CDR1 as LGHNA and CDR2 as YNFKEQ. V was trimmed by 0 bases and J by 5 bases, leaving 13 bases between them. CDR3 length: 15 residues. The CDR3 DNA reads TGTGCCAGCAGCCAAGATCGTTTGGGGGGGTATGGCTACACCTTC. Protein sequence: CASSQDRLGGYGYTF.

A note on this clonotype: Compared with germline, one end of the junction differs, possibly owing to a read error. The chain is built from TRBV4-1 and TRBJ1-5, with a weak D call TRBD1 (5 bases). CDR1 MGHRA and CDR2 YSYEKL come from the germline V gene. The CDR3 runs 16 residues. The CDR3 reads CASSHPRGGSNQPQHF. The CDR3 DNA reads as TGTGCCAGCAGCCACCCGCGGGGCGGGAGCAATCAGCCCCAGCATTTT.

This sequence joins TRBV3-1 and TRBJ1-1, with D possibly matching TRBD1 (6 bases). The CDR3 covers 16 residues. The germline V gene encodes CDR1 LGHDT and CDR2 YNNKEL (reference sequence). The V gene lost 3 bases and the J gene lost 1 base, with 15 bases spanning the gap. In nucleotides, the CDR3 is TGTGCCAGCAGCCAGTCTCCGGGACAAGCGAACACTGAAGCTTTCTTT. This codes for CASSQSPGQANTEAFF.

This clonotype occurred a few times. This sequence joins TRBV2 and TRBJ2-7; D unresolved. CDR1 and CDR2 from the germline V gene are SNHLY and FYNNEI. This CDR3 has 15 residues. V dropped 4 bases and J dropped 7 bases, with 20 bases sitting between them. The CDR3, as DNA: TGTGCCAGCAGTGCGGAGAGACCCACAGTGGGGGAGCAGTACTTC. Translating it yields CASSAERPTVGEQYF.

This clonotype was recorded a few times. The rearrangement uses TRBV3-1 and TRBJ2-5; the match to TRBD1 covers 9 bases. Trimming cost V 4 bases and J 0 bases; bases outside gene matches: 6. Germline lookup yields CDR1 LGHDT and CDR2 YNNKEL (reference sequence). The CDR3 runs 16 residues. The CDR3 bases are TGTGCCAGCAGCCGTGGACAGGGGACGTACCAAGAGACCCAGTACTTC. It specifies CASSRGQGTYQETQYF.

This clonotype was observed once. The genes are TRBV27 and TRBJ2-5; 7 positions agree with TRBD1. V shed 4 bases, J shed 0 bases, and the junction held 8 bases outside the gene matches. From germline, CDR1 is MNHEY and CDR2 SMNVEV (reference sequence). The CDR3 runs to 16 residues. In nucleotides, the CDR3 is TGTGCCAGCAGTTCCTTAGGGGGCCTGTACCAAGAGACCCAGTACTTC. Its translation: CASSSLGGLYQETQYF.

This clonotype was seen more than once but under ten times. The rearrangement uses TRBV25-1 and TRBJ1-4; D is unclear. This CDR3 comprises 15 residues. The V gene lost 3 bases and the J gene lost 5 bases, with 13 bases spanning the gap. Germline CDR1 MGHDK, CDR2 SYGVNS. CDR3 amino acids: CASSDSVTTNEKLFF. The CDR3 region has the DNA TGTGCCAGCAGTGACAGCGTGACTACCAATGAAAAACTGTTTTTT.

The CDR3 is CATSAGDVKEAFF. The DNA of the CDR3 is TGTGCCACCAGTGCCGGCGATGTGAAAGAAGCTTTCTTT. V gene TRBV24-1 combines with J gene TRBJ1-1; D gene uncertain. The CDR3 runs 13 residues. Germline V gene data show CDR1 as KGHDR and CDR2 as SFDVKD. Trimming shortened V by 5 bases and J by 8 bases, and 14 bases separated the two germline ends.

There are many counts of this clonotype. This rearrangement joins TRBV28 to TRBJ1-5; perhaps TRBD1 as D (5 bases). Trimming stripped 2 bases from V and 5 bases from J, with 7 bases between. This CDR3 has 13 amino acids. Germline V gives CDR1 MDHEN, CDR2 SYDVKM. The CDR3 loop reads CASSLGGDQPQHF. The CDR3 nucleotides read TGTGCCAGCAGTTTAGGGGGTGATCAGCCCCAGCATTTT.

DNA of the CDR3: TGTGCCAGCAGCTTGAGCGTCGGTCGATCCTACGAGCAGTACTTC. Its translation: CASSLSVGRSYEQYF. This chain joins TRBV5-5 and TRBJ2-7; no definite D call. V lost 1 base, J lost 1 base, and 12 bases lay in between. CDR1 is SGHKS, CDR2 YYEKEE, per germline (reference sequence). The length of the CDR3 is 15 residues.

The V gene is TRBV5-1, the J gene TRBJ2-5; a weak D match, TRBD1 (5 bases). The germline V and J ends were trimmed by 2 bases and 2 bases, with 7 bases remaining between them. CDR3 length: 13 amino acids. Germline CDR1 SGHRS, CDR2 YFSETQ. The CDR3, as DNA: TGCGCCAGCAGCTTCTCAGGGCAAGAGACCCAGTACTTC. Encoded protein: CASSFSGQETQYF. Complete variable domain (other parts from reference TRBV5-1 and TRBJ2-5): KAGVTQTPRYLIKTRGQQVTLSCSPISGHRSVSWYQQTPGQGLQFLFEYFSETQRNKGNFPGRFSGRQFSNSRSEMNVSTLELGDSALYLCASSFSGQETQYFGPGTRLLVL.

This clonotype was seen many times. The J gene is TRBJ2-3, the V gene TRBV4-3; D is unclear. V lost 5 bases, J lost 2 bases, and 11 bases lay in between. CDR3 length: 14 amino acids. Germline V lookup: CDR1 LGHNA, CDR2 YSLEER. CDR3 DNA sequence: TGCGCCAGCAGCTTACAGAAACTCACAGATACGCAGTATTTT. This gives the protein CASSLQKLTDTQYF.

The V call is TRBV4-2, the J call TRBJ1-1; no clear D. The CDR3 contains 14 residues. Trimming took 1 base from V and 2 from J, leaving 8 bases between them. Germline V lookup: CDR1 LGHNA, CDR2 YNFKEQ. In DNA form, the CDR3 reads TGTGCCAGCAGCCAAGCCCAGAGAAACACTGAAGCTTTCTTT. Translating it yields CASSQAQRNTEAFF.

This chain connects TRBV20-1 to TRBJ2-7; a weak D match, TRBD1 (5 bases). This CDR3 is built from 17 residues. The ends were cut back, 6 bases at V and 3 bases at J, with 27 bases in the middle. CDR1 is DFQATT and CDR2 is SNEGSKA in the germline V gene (reference sequence). For the CDR3, the DNA is TGCAGTGCCATCCCGTTAACGACAGCCCCGGCAATCTACGAGCAGTACTTC. This codes for CSAIPLTTAPAIYEQYF.